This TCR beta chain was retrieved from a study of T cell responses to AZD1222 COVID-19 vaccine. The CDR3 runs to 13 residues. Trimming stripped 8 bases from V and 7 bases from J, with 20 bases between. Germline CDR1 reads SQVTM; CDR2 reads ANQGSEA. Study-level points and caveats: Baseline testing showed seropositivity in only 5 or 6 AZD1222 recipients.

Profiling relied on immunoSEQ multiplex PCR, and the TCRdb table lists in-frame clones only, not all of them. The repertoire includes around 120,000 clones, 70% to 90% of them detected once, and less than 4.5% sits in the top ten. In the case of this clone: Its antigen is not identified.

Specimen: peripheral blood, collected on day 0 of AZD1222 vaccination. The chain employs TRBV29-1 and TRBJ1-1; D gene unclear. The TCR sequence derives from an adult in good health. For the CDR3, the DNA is TGCAGCCCCAAGCATTTAGGTTTCGGTGAAGCTTTCTTT. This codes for CSPKHLGFGEAFF.